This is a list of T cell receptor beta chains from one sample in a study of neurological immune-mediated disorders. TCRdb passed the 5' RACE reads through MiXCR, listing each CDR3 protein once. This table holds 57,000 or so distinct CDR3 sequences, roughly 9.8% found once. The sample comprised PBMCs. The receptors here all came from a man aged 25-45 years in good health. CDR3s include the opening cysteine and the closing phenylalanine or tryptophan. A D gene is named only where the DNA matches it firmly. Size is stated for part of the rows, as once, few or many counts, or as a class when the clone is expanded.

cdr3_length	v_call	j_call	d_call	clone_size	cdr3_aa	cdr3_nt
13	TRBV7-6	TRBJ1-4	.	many	CASSSGPDLRLFF	TGTGCCAGCAGCTCCGGGCCGGACTTACGACTGTTTTTT
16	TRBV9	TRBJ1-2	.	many	CASSPVGFLGDYGYTF	TGTGCCAGCAGCCCGGTCGGGTTCCTGGGCGACTATGGCTACACCTTC
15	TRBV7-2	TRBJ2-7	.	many	CASSSERPGDYEQYF	TGTGCCAGCAGCTCAGAACGTCCGGGTGACTACGAGCAGTACTTC
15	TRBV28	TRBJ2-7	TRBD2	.	CASSRGLAGVVEQYF	TGTGCCAGCAGTCGCGGACTAGCGGGAGTGGTTGAGCAGTACTTC
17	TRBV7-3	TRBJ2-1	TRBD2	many	CASSTQGTSGVYNEQFF	TGTGCCAGCAGCACCCAAGGGACTAGCGGGGTTTACAATGAGCAGTTCTTC
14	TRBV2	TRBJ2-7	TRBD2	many	CASRLLAASYEQYF	TGTGCCAGCCGACTACTAGCGGCCTCCTACGAGCAGTACTTC
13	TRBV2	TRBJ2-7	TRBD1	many	CASLRQGTYEQYF	TGTGCCAGCCTTAGACAGGGTACCTACGAGCAGTACTTC
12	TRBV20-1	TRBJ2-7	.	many	CSALGHFYEQYF	TGCAGTGCCCTGGGACATTTCTACGAGCAGTACTTC
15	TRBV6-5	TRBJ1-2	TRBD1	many	CASSKPGQGNYGYTF	TGTGCCAGCAGTAAACCGGGACAGGGCAACTATGGCTACACCTTC
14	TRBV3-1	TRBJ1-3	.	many	CASSYDRRGNTIYF	TGTGCCAGCAGCTACGACAGAAGGGGAAACACCATATATTTT
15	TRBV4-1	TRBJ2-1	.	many	CASKELGQRANEQFF	TGCGCCAGCAAGGAACTCGGCCAGAGGGCCAATGAGCAGTTCTTC
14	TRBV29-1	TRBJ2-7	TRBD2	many	CSVRLAGGLHEQYF	TGCAGCGTCCGACTAGCGGGAGGTCTCCACGAGCAGTACTTC
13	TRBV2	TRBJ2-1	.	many	CASTKGRYNEQFF	TGTGCCAGCACGAAAGGGCGGTACAATGAGCAGTTCTTC
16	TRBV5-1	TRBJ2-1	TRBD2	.	CASSLTGLESYNEQFF	TGCGCCAGCAGCTTAACGGGACTAGAGTCCTACAATGAGCAGTTCTTC
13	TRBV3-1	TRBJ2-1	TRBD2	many	CASSQGLAAEQFF	TGTGCCAGCAGCCAAGGACTAGCAGCTGAGCAGTTCTTC
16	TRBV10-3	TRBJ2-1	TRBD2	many	CAISEGSGGLYNEQFF	TGTGCCATCAGTGAAGGTAGCGGGGGGCTCTACAATGAGCAGTTCTTC
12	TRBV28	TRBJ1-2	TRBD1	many	CATSGDRFGYTF	TGTGCCACCTCCGGGGACAGGTTTGGCTACACCTTC
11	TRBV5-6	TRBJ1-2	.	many	CASSGADGYTF	TGTGCCAGCAGCGGAGCTGACGGCTACACCTTC
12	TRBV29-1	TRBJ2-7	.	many	CSVEDYEREQYF	TGCAGCGTTGAAGATTACGAGAGGGAGCAGTACTTC
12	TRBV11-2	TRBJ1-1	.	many	CASSVPGTEAFF	TGTGCCAGCAGCGTCCCGGGCACTGAAGCTTTCTTT
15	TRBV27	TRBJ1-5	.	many	CASGNRAYSNQPQHF	TGTGCCAGCGGGAACAGGGCATATAGCAATCAGCCCCAGCATTTT
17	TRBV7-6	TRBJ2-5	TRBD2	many	CASSSPSQLAGQETQYF	TGTGCCAGCAGCTCCCCCAGCCAGTTAGCGGGACAAGAGACCCAGTACTTC
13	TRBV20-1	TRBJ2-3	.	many	CSAPEQGADTQYF	TGCAGTGCCCCCGAGCAGGGTGCGGATACGCAGTATTTT
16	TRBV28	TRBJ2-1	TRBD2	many	CASSSRLAGKGNEQFF	TGTGCCAGCAGTTCTCGACTAGCGGGCAAGGGGAATGAGCAGTTCTTC
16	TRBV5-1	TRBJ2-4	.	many	CASSLGPTVAKNIQYF	TGCGCCAGCAGCTTGGGACCGACCGTAGCCAAAAACATTCAGTACTTC
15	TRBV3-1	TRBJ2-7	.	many	CASSQEGEGFYEQYF	TGTGCCAGCAGCCAAGAGGGAGAGGGATTCTACGAGCAGTACTTC
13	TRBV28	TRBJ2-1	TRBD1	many	CASTLDRSNEQFF	TGTGCCAGCACCCTGGACAGGTCCAATGAGCAGTTCTTC
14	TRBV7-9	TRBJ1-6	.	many	CASSLGLGSSPLHF	TGTGCCAGCAGCTTAGGTCTAGGGTCTTCACCCCTCCACTTT
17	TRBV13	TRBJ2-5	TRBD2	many	CASSLGPGLAGEETQYF	TGTGCCAGCAGCTTAGGACCGGGACTAGCGGGCGAAGAGACCCAGTACTTC